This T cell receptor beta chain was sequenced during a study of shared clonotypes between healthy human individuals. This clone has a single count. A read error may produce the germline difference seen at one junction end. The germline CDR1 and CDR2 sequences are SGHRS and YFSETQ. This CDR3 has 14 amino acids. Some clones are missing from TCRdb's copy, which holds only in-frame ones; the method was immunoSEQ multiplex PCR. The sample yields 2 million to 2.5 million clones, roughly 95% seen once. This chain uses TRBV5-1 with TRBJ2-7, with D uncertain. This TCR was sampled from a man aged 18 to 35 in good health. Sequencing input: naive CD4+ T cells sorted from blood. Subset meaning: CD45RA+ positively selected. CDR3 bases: TGCGCCAGCAGCCCGGAAGTAGTCTCCTACGGGCAGTACTTC. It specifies CASSPEVVSYGQYF.